The 3 T cell receptor beta chains presented below share a single source sample, sequenced in a study of control samples from healthy donors and cancer patients. The repertoire was sequenced with immunoSEQ multiplex PCR; TCRdb's copy has only in-frame clones and lacks some. The sample includes 65,000 to 100,000 clones, 91% of them seen just once. Sequencing was performed on blood. Receptor source: a man aged 45-65 years in good health.

The chain couples TRBV30 to TRBJ2-7, with TRBD1 matching 7 bases. This CDR3 is built from 15 residues. Germline V gives CDR1 GTSNPN, CDR2 SVGIG (reference sequence). Trimming took 6 bases from V and 1 from J; bases not matched to a gene: 12. The DNA of the CDR3 is TGTGCCTGCAATCGAAGGACAGGAGCTTCCTACGAGCAGTACTTC. As protein: CACNRRTGASYEQYF.

This sequence joins TRBV6-1 and TRBJ2-3; D unclear. CDR3 length: 16 amino acids. Germline CDR1 is MNHNS and CDR2 is SASEGT. Deletions cut 1 base from V and 5 bases from J, with 16 bases between. CDR3 DNA: TGTGCCAGCAGTGAAGGACGCGCTTCTTTGGGAGATACGCAGTATTTT. Translation: CASSEGRASLGDTQYF.

As to this clone: The same CDR3 also results from other DNA sequences found in this sample. The chain carries TRBV19 and TRBJ1-5; 9 nucleotides match TRBD1. From germline, CDR1 is LNHDA and CDR2 SQIVND (reference sequence). The trim removed 1 base at V and 5 bases at J, leaving 0 bases unmatched. This CDR3 has 14 amino acids. CDR3 DNA: TGTGCCAGTAGTATAGGGACAGGGGATCAGCCCCAGCATTTT. It translates to CASSIGTGDQPQHF.